This entry features one TCR beta chain sequence. Its antigen is unknown. The data were taken from a study of T cells after yellow fever vaccination. TCRdb analysed the 5' RACE reads with MiXCR anew, one entry per CDR3 protein. Found here are about 340,000 distinct CDR3 sequences, approximately 13% of them singletons; the top ten hold 2.5% to 4%. Findings of the study overall: Abundant clonotypes (contaminants from the bulk population) could be present in FACS-sorted repertoires.

With 5 bases clipped from V and 2 bases from J, the junction kept 7 bases outside the gene matches. The CDR3 has 15 residues. Sequencing used CD4+ T cells sorted from PBMCs, obtained 15 days after the yellow fever booster vaccination. This TCR derives from a man aged 18-30 years who received the YFV17D yellow fever vaccine. The V and J genes are TRBV12-3 or TRBV12-4 and TRBJ1-1; TRBD1 matches at 8 bases. This chain's CDR3 is CASSTRTGINTEAFF. The CDR3 DNA follows: TGTGCCAGCAGTACTCGGACAGGGATTAACACTGAAGCTTTCTTT.